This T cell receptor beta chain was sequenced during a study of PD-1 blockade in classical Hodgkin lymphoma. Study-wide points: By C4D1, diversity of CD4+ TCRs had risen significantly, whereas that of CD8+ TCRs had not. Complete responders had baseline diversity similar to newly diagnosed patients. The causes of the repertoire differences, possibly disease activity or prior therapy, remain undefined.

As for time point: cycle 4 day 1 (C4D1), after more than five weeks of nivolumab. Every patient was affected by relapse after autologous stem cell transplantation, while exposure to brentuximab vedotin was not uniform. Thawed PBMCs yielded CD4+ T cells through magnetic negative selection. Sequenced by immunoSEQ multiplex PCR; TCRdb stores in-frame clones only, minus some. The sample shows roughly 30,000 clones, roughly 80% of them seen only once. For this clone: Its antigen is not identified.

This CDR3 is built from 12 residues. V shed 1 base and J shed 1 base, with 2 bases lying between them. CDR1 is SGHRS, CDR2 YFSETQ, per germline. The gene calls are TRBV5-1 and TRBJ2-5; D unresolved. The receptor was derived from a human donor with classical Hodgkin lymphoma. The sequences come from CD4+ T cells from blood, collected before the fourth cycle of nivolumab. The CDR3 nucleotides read TGCGCCAGCAGCTTGACCCAAGAGACCCAGTACTTC. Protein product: CASSLTQETQYF.